Listed below are T cell receptor beta chains from one sample, sequenced in a study of T-cell memory formation after mild COVID-19. TCRdb re-derived calls from the 5' RACE reads in MiXCR, one entry per CDR3 protein. This repertoire shows about 560,000 distinct CDR3 sequences, around 15% found once; its top ten account for approximately 8.1%. Sequenced sample: PBMCs or a T cell subset sorted from them (not recorded which). These receptors were taken from an adult woman who had mild COVID-19 (a few samples of this study predate the infection). Cell type and time point are not known. CDR3s include the opening cysteine and the closing phenylalanine or tryptophan. The order of the fields is CDR3 protein, D gene, V gene. A D gene is named only where the DNA matches it firmly.

CDR3: CASSLGPSSGGSEAFF
D: -
V: TRBV7-2

CDR3: CAWKVAEWYNEQFF
D: -
V: TRBV30

CDR3: CASSVEGLGNEQFF
D: -
V: TRBV12-3/TRBV12-4

CDR3: CASSPQKTSGNTDTQYF
D: TRBD2
V: TRBV12-3/TRBV12-4

CDR3: CASSSKGQIHTGELFF
D: -
V: TRBV7-9

CDR3: CSVELGGYTQYF
D: -
V: TRBV29-1

CDR3: CASSPSWTGGSGNTIYF
D: TRBD1
V: TRBV5-1

CDR3: CASSTQGVVEKLFF
D: TRBD1
V: TRBV4-1

CDR3: CASGNIRTDTQYF
D: -
V: TRBV7-2

CDR3: CAARLGWRASGKDTQYF
D: -
V: TRBV7-9

CDR3: CASKREGGADTQYF
D: TRBD2
V: TRBV6-2/TRBV6-3

CDR3: CASSLDGASNYGYTF
D: -
V: TRBV7-2

CDR3: CASSSNPPGQGGNTIYF
D: TRBD1
V: TRBV7-6

CDR3: CAVRDYREQYF
D: TRBD2
V: TRBV10-3

CDR3: CASSLIGIGELFF
D: -
V: TRBV11-3

CDR3: CASSSNRVREQYF
D: -
V: TRBV6-6

CDR3: CASSQATGQGYEQYF
D: TRBD1
V: TRBV4-1

CDR3: CASSLSAIPKQFF
D: -
V: TRBV5-6

CDR3: CSVEDGTLTGVGETQYF
D: TRBD1
V: TRBV29-1

CDR3: CASSQGVLDTQYF
D: -
V: TRBV3-1

CDR3: CASSASTSGRNNEQFF
D: TRBD2
V: TRBV7-9

CDR3: CSARDATGGSYNEQFF
D: TRBD1
V: TRBV20-1

CDR3: CASSSYGTGDYEQYF
D: TRBD1
V: TRBV7-9

CDR3: CASSATDRVGNEQYF
D: TRBD1
V: TRBV5-8

CDR3: CASSLDFGTRFGNEQFF
D: -
V: TRBV5-1

CDR3: CASSTTTRERETQYF
D: -
V: TRBV9

CDR3: CASSYSSGLLSEKLFF
D: -
V: TRBV6-6

CDR3: CASSQERLAGGSNYNEQFF
D: TRBD2
V: TRBV4-2

CDR3: CASSQDGTANSYTF
D: -
V: TRBV3-1

CDR3: CASSRDRVRTEAFF
D: TRBD1
V: TRBV4-1

CDR3: CASSLAKSGEQYF
D: -
V: TRBV7-9

CDR3: CASSLRGTIQETQYF
D: TRBD2
V: TRBV5-1

CDR3: CASSDVTSGTNEQFF
D: TRBD2
V: TRBV2

CDR3: CASSYDRGHEQYF
D: TRBD1
V: TRBV6-5

CDR3: CASAPGAGRPASTDTQYF
D: -
V: TRBV27

CDR3: CSASSFGPRRETQYF
D: -
V: TRBV20-1

CDR3: CASSQGEAGEAFF
D: -
V: TRBV5-1

CDR3: CASSPGTSQEQYF
D: TRBD2
V: TRBV7-2

CDR3: CASSDGLNTGELFF
D: -
V: TRBV6-4

CDR3: CASSLGSFLKSANYGYTF
D: -
V: TRBV12-3/TRBV12-4

CDR3: CASSFVGSGANVLTF
D: -
V: TRBV12-3/TRBV12-4

CDR3: CASSPGTSGRVPTYEQYF
D: TRBD2
V: TRBV6-6

CDR3: CASSPSGSIINIQYF
D: TRBD2
V: TRBV7-2

CDR3: CSAGTGARDGYTF
D: TRBD1
V: TRBV20-1

CDR3: CASSRNGQVPNQPQHF
D: TRBD1
V: TRBV4-2

CDR3: CASRSTGTDAYEQYF
D: TRBD1
V: TRBV7-2

CDR3: CASSRGTGESQPQHF
D: TRBD1
V: TRBV5-1

CDR3: CASSKTGVGTGELFF
D: -
V: TRBV7-9